The rows below give T cell receptor beta chains drawn from one sample of a study of cytomegalovirus exposure and HLA in healthy donors. Repertoires were generated with immunoSEQ multiplex PCR, while TCRdb's copy carries only in-frame clones and drops some. Of about 73,000 clones in the sample, around 95% were seen once. The sample consisted of PBMCs. The receptors originated from a man aged 18 to 29 in good health and CMV-seronegative. CDR3s include the opening cysteine and the closing phenylalanine or tryptophan. D genes are given only for firm matches. Clone size appears in some rows only: once, few, many, or a class for an expanded clone.

clone_size	j_call	d_call	v_call	cdr3_length	cdr3_nt	cdr3_aa
NA	TRBJ2-5	TRBD1	TRBV5-4	17	TGTGCCAGCAGCTTGCAACCGGGACAGGGTTTAGAAGAGACCCAGTACTTC	CASSLQPGQGLEETQYF
NA	TRBJ2-7	NA	TRBV11-2	13	TGTGCCAGCACTCGGGGTCTTACCTACGAGCAGTACTTC	CASTRGLTYEQYF
few	TRBJ2-3	NA	TRBV20-1	11	TGCAGTGCTAGAACAACAGATACGCAGTATTTT	CSARTTDTQYF
NA	TRBJ2-7	NA	TRBV7-9	15	TGTGCCAGCAGCTTAGGGGTACAGGGGGGGTTCGAGCAGTACTTC	CASSLGVQGGFEQYF
once	TRBJ1-5	NA	TRBV4-2	17	TGTGCCAGCAGCCGTGAAGGTGGGCGGGGCTCCAATCAGCCCCAGCATTTT	CASSREGGRGSNQPQHF
NA	TRBJ2-1	TRBD2	TRBV5-4	14	TGTGCCAGCAGCTTAGCGGGGCTTCACAATGAGCAGTTCTTC	CASSLAGLHNEQFF
NA	TRBJ2-1	NA	TRBV28	17	TGTGCCAGCAGTCCATCCGGGCTTTCGGGGGGCAACAATGAGCAGTTCTTC	CASSPSGLSGGNNEQFF
few	TRBJ2-3	TRBD2	TRBV29-1	13	TGCAGCCTGGCGGCACTAGCGGGGGATACGCAGTATTTT	CSLAALAGDTQYF
once	TRBJ2-1	TRBD2	TRBV19	16	TGTGCCAGTAGTATTTTTAGTAGCGGGGGGTTCAATGAGCAGTTCTTC	CASSIFSSGGFNEQFF
NA	TRBJ1-3	NA	TRBV6-1	17	TGTGCCAGCAGTGAATTCTTCGTTGGCAGCTCTGGAAACACCATATATTTT	CASSEFFVGSSGNTIYF
NA	TRBJ2-7	TRBD2	TRBV11-2	17	TGTGCCAGCAGCATATCACCGAGTGGGGCGGGGGGTTACGAGCAGTACTTC	CASSISPSGAGGYEQYF
NA	TRBJ2-1	NA	TRBV27	13	TGTGCCAGCAGTTTATATCAGGGGTCTGAGCAGTTCTTC	CASSLYQGSEQFF
NA	TRBJ2-2	TRBD2	TRBV30	15	TGTGCCTGGAGGGGTGGGACTAGCGCGTCCGGGGAGCTGTTTTTT	CAWRGGTSASGELFF
NA	TRBJ1-1	TRBD1	TRBV28	16	TGTGCCAGCAGTCTCTCCGGGACAGGGGACATAAAGGGAGCTTTCTTT	CASSLSGTGDIKGAFF
NA	TRBJ1-2	NA	TRBV19	13	TGTGCCAGTAGTATAGGGGCATACTATGGCTACACCTTC	CASSIGAYYGYTF
NA	TRBJ2-2	TRBD1	TRBV11-1	16	TGTGCCAGCAACTCGGGACAGGGGGCGGTGACCGGGGAGCTGTTTTTT	CASNSGQGAVTGELFF
NA	TRBJ1-4	TRBD1	TRBV19	16	TGTGCCAGTAGTGTTTTAGGGGGCCCAACTAATGAAAAACTGTTTTTT	CASSVLGGPTNEKLFF
once	TRBJ2-3	TRBD2	TRBV7-6	14	TGTGCCAGCAGCTTTGGGGCGGGGGGCGATACGCAGTATTTT	CASSFGAGGDTQYF
NA	TRBJ1-1	NA	TRBV5-1	14	TGCGCCAGCAGTCACGGGTCCGGCGATCTTGAAGCTTTCTTT	CASSHGSGDLEAFF
NA	TRBJ2-7	TRBD2	TRBV7-9	15	TGTGCCAGCAGCCCAAGTGGCGGGGGACCCTACGAGCAGTACTTC	CASSPSGGGPYEQYF
NA	TRBJ1-2	TRBD1	TRBV18	12	TGTGCCAGCTCGCCCACAGGGGACGGCTACACCTTC	CASSPTGDGYTF
NA	TRBJ1-4	NA	TRBV30	19	TGTGCCTGGAGTAGGGGTACAGGGACGACCTCTGGGGCGAGTGAAAAACTGTTTTTT	CAWSRGTGTTSGASEKLFF
NA	TRBJ1-2	TRBD1	TRBV9	13	TGTGCCAGCAGCGTAGGCACAGGGGAAGGCTACACCTTC	CASSVGTGEGYTF
NA	TRBJ2-3	NA	TRBV7-2	16	TGTGCCAGCAGCTTACAGTCGCCTAGCTTCACAGATACGCAGTATTTT	CASSLQSPSFTDTQYF
NA	TRBJ2-2	NA	TRBV19	18	TGTGCCAGTACCAAATTCCCGTCCCCCTATGCGAACACCGGGGAGCTGTTTTTT	CASTKFPSPYANTGELFF